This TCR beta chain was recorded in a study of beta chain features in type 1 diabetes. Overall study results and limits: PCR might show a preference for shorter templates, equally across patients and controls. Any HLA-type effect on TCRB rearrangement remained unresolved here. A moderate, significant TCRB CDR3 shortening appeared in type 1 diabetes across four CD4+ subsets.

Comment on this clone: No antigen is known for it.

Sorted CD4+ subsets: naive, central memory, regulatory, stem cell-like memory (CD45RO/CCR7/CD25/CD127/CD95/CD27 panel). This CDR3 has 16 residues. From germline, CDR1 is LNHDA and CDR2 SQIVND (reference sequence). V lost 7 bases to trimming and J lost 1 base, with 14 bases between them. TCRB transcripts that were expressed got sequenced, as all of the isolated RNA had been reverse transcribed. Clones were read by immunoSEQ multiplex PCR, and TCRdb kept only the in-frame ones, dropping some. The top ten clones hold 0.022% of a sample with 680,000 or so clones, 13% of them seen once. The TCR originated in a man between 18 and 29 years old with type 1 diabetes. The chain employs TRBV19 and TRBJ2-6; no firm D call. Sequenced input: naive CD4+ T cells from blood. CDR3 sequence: CASTPLLRSGANVLTF. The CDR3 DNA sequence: TGTGCCAGTACCCCACTGTTGCGGTCTGGGGCCAACGTCCTGACTTTC.